Detailed here is one T cell receptor (beta chain). Assay: immunoSEQ multiplex PCR; the TCRdb copy retains only in-frame clones and omits some. The sample consists of approximately 290,000 clones, approximately 86% of them appearing once. These data are taken from a study of blood T cell repertoires in COVID-19. About the study: Sources were T cells, B-cell-depleted T cells, or PBMCs; the material itself was cDNA or gDNA.

This CDR3 has 14 residues. J lost 4 bases, V lost 3 bases, and 2 bases had no gene match. CDR1 and CDR2 (germline): ENHRY, SYGVKD. This sequence joins TRBV10-3 and TRBJ1-2, with 10 positions matching TRBD1. This TCR derives from a human donor with COVID-19, enrolled during active disease. The donor label of this sample is uncertain. The sequencing input was peripheral blood. CDR3 sequence reads: CAISDGTGAYGYTF. CDR3 DNA sequence: TGTGCCATCAGTGACGGGACAGGGGCCTATGGCTACACCTTC.